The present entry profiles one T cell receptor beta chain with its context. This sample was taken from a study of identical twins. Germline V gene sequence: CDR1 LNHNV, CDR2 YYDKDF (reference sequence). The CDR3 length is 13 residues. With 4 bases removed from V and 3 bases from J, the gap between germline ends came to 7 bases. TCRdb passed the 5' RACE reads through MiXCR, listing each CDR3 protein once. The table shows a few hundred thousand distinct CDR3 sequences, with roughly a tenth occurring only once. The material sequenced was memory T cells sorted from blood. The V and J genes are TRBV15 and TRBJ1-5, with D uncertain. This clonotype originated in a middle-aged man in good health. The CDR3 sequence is CATSKETNQPQHF. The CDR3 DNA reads TGTGCCACCAGCAAGGAGACCAATCAGCCCCAGCATTTT.